The 4 T cell receptor beta chains below come from one sample, sequenced in a study of shared clonotypes between healthy human individuals. Some clones are missing from TCRdb's copy, which holds only in-frame ones; the method was immunoSEQ multiplex PCR. The sample consists of about 1 million clones, 70% to 80% of them appearing once. The sample was memory CD4+ T cells from PBMCs. Sample subset: CD45RA-negative fraction. These receptors were collected from a young man in good health. Some clones in this sample may be carry-over from other donors' samples.

The chain has TRBV7-9 and TRBJ2-7; no clear D gene. Germline V lookup: CDR1 SEHNR, CDR2 FQNEAQ (reference sequence). This CDR3 is 14 amino acids long. Deletions cut 5 bases from V and 2 bases from J, with 13 bases between. The CDR3 DNA sequence: TGTGCCAGCAGCCCGAGACGGCAGGCCTACGAGCAGTACTTC. Protein product: CASSPRRQAYEQYF.

The chain recombines TRBV29-1 with TRBJ2-1, with 8 bases identical to TRBD1. The CDR3 has 11 residues. Unmatched junction bases numbered 8, after V lost 4 bases and J lost 15 bases. Looked up from germline, CDR1 is SQVTM and CDR2 is ANQGSEA. CDR3 loop: CSVGSDRVWFF. DNA of the CDR3: TGCAGCGTTGGGTCGGACAGGGTTTGGTTCTTC.

This clone was counted a few times. V is TRBV19 and J is TRBJ2-1; no clear D. The CDR3 totals 14 residues. Germline lookup yields CDR1 LNHDA and CDR2 SQIVND (reference sequence). The ends were cut back, 6 bases at V and 0 bases at J, with 9 bases in the middle. DNA of the CDR3: TGTGCCAGTAGCCCCCAAAGCTCCTACAATGAGCAGTTCTTC. This gives the protein CASSPQSSYNEQFF.

The CDR3 loop is CASRWELGSYGYTF. In DNA, the CDR3 is TGTGCCAGCAGATGGGAGTTGGGGAGCTATGGCTACACCTTC. V gene TRBV2 combines with J gene TRBJ1-2, with unresolved D. The CDR3 extends over 14 amino acids. The germline V gene has CDR1 SNHLY and CDR2 FYNNEI. Trimming left V 6 bases short and J 4 bases short, with 15 bases between.